This T cell receptor (beta chain) emerged from a study of cytomegalovirus exposure and HLA in healthy donors. The PCR used 60 Vbeta and 13 Jbeta primers. The method was immunoSEQ multiplex PCR; TCRdb's version includes in-frame clones alone and lacks a portion of them. The table lists about 150,000 clones, roughly 10% of them singletons. General observations from the study: Cytomegalovirus association was assigned to about 150 TCR beta chains.

Germline CDR1 is SGHNT and CDR2 is YYREEE (reference sequence). V was trimmed by 4 bases and J by 2 bases, leaving 13 bases between them. The CDR3 extends over 14 amino acids. This clone has just a few counts. The antigen remains undetermined. Each donor's status was that of a healthy bone marrow donor. Whereas donors were nominally healthy upon sampling, unrecorded immune exposures were probable. The sample consisted of PBMCs. The receptor was isolated from a male donor in good health and CMV-seronegative. This sequence joins TRBV5-4 and TRBJ2-7, with D tentatively TRBD2 (6 bases). CDR3 bases: TGTGCCAGCAGCCCGGGGGACGGACCCTACGAGCAGTACTTC. Translation gives CASSPGDGPYEQYF.